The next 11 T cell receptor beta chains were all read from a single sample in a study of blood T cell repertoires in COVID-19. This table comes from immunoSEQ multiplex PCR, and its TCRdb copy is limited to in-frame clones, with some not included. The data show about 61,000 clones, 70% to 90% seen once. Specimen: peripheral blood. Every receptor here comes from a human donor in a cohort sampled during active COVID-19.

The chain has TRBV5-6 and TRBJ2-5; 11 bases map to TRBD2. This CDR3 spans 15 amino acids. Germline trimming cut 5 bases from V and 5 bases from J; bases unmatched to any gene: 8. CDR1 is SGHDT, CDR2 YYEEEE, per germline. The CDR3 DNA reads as TGTGCCAGCAGTTTAGCGGGAGGGCCGGGTGAGACCCAGTACTTC. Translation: CASSLAGGPGETQYF.

CDR3 sequence reads: CASSLVGPPSPGELFF. DNA of the CDR3: TGTGCCAGCAGCTTAGTTGGGCCCCCATCCCCCGGGGAGCTGTTTTTT. This chain connects TRBV7-6 to TRBJ2-2; D is unresolved. Germline lookup yields CDR1 SGHVS and CDR2 FNYEAQ. The V and J ends lost 1 base and 6 bases respectively, with 15 bases between them. The CDR3 runs to 16 residues.

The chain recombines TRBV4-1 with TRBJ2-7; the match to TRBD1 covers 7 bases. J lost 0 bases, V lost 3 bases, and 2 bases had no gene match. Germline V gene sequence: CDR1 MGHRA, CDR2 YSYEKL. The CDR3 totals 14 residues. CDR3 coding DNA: TGCGCCAGCAGCCAGGGGACAGACTCCTACGAGCAGTACTTC. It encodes CASSQGTDSYEQYF.

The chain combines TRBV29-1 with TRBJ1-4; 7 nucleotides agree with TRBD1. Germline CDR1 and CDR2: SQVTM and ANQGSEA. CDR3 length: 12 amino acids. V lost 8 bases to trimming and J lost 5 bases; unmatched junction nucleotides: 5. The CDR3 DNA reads TGCAGCTTCACAGGGGCGAATGAAAAACTGTTTTTT. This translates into CSFTGANEKLFF.

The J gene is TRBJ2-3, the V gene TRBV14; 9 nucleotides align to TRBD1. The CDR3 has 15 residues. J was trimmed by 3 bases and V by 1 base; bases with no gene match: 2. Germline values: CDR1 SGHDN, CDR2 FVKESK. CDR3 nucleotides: TGTGCCAGCAGCCAAGTACAGGGGGCAACAGATACGCAGTATTTT. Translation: CASSQVQGATDTQYF.

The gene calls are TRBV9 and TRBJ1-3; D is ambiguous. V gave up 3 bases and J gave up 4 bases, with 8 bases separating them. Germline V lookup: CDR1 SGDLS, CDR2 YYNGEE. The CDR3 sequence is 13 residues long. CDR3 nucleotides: TGTGCCAGCAGCGCGACATGGGGAAACACCATATATTTT. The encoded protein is CASSATWGNTIYF. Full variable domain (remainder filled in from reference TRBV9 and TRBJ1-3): DSGVTQTPKHLITATGQRVTLRCSPRSGDLSVYWYQQSLDQGLQFLIQYYNGEERAKGNILERFSAQQFPDLHSELNLSSLELGDSALYFCASSATWGNTIYFGEGSWLTVV.

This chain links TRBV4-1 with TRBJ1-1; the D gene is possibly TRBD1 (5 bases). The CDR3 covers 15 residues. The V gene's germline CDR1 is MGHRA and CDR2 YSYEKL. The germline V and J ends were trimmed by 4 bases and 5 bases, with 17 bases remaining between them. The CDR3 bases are TGCGCCAGCAGCCTCTCCCACTCGGGGGGGACTGAAGCTTTCTTT. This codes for CASSLSHSGGTEAFF.

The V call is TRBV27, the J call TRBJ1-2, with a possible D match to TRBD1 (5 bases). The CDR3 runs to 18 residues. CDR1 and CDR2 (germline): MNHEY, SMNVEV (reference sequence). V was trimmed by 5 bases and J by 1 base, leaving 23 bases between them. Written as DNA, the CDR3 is TGTGCCAGCAGTCAAAAGGGTGTCAGGGTCGCTGATAACTATGGCTACACCTTC. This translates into CASSQKGVRVADNYGYTF.

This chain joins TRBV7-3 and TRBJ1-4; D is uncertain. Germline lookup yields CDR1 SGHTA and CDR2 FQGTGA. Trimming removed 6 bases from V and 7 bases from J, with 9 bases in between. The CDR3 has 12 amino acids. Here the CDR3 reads CASSKSSEKLFF. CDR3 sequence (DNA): TGTGCCAGCAGTAAGAGTAGTGAAAAACTGTTTTTT.

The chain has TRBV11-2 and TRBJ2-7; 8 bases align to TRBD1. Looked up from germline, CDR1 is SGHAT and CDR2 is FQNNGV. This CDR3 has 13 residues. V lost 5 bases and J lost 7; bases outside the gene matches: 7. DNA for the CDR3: TGTGCCAGCAGCCCCACAGGGGGAGGTGAGCAGTACTTC. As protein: CASSPTGGGEQYF.

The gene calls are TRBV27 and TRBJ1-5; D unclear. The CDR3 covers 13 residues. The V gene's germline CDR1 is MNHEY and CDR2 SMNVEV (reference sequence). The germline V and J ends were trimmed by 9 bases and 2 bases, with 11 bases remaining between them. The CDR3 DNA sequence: TGTGCCAGTGCACTCTCGGGCAATCAGCCCCAGCATTTT. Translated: CASALSGNQPQHF.